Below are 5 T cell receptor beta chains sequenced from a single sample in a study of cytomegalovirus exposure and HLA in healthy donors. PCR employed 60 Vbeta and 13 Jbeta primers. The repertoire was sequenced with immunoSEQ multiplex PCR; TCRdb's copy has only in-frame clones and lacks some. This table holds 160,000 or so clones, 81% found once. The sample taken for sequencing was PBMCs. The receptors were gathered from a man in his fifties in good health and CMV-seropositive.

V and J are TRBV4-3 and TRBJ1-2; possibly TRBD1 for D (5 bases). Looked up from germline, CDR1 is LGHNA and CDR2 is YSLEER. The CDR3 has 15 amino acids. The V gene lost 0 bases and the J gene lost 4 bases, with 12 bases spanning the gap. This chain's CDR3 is CASSQEDSLSYGYTF. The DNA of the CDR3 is TGCGCCAGCAGCCAAGAAGACAGCTTGAGCTATGGCTACACCTTC.

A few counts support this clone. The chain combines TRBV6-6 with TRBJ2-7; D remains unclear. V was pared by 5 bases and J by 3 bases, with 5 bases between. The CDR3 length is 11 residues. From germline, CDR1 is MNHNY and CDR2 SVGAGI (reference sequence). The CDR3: CASSMSYEQYF. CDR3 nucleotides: TGTGCCAGCAGTATGAGCTACGAGCAGTACTTC.

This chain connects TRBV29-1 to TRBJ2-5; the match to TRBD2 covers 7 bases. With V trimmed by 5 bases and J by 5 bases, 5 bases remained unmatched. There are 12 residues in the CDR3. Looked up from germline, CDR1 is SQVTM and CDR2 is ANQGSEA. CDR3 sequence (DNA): TGCAGCGTTCGGACTAGACTGGAGACCCAGTACTTC. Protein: CSVRTRLETQYF.

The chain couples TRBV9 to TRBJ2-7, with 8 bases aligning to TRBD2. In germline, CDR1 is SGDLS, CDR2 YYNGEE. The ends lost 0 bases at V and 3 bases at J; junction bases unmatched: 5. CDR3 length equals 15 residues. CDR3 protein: CASSVEGLAGYEQYF. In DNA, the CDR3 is TGTGCCAGCAGCGTAGAGGGGCTAGCGGGCTACGAGCAGTACTTC.

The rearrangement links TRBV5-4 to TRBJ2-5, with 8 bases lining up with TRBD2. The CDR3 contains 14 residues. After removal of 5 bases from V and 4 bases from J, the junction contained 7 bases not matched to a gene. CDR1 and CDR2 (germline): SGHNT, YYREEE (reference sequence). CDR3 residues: CASRKGGRRETQYF. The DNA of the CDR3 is TGTGCCAGCAGGAAGGGCGGGAGGAGAGAGACCCAGTACTTC.